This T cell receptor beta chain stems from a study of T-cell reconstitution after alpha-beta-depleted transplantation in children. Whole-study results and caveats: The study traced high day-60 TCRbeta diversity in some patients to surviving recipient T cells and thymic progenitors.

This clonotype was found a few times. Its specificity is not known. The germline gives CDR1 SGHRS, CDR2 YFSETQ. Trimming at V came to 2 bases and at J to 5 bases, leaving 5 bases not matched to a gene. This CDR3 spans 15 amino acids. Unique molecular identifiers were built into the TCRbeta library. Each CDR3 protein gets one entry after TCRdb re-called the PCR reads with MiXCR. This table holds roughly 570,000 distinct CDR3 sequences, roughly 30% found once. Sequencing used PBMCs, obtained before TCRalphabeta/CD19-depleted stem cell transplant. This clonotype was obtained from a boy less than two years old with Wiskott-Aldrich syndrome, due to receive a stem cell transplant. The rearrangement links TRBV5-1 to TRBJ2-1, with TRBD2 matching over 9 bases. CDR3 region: CASSFSAGGNNEQFF. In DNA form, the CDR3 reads TGCGCCAGCAGCTTTTCCGCGGGAGGGAACAATGAGCAGTTCTTC.